A single sample gave rise to the 20 T cell receptor beta chains below, sequenced in a study of TIL therapy for anti-PD-1-resistant metastatic lung cancer. The libraries were made with immunoSEQ v3. Some clones are missing from TCRdb's copy, which holds only in-frame ones; the method was immunoSEQ multiplex PCR. Altogether under 70,000 clones are present, about 73% being singletons, with the ten largest covering about 1.8%. Indicated time point: pre-treatment sample, taken before nivolumab and TIL therapy. The sample here was blood, taken at baseline. These receptors were collected from a person aged 25 to 85 with non-small cell lung cancer.

J is TRBJ2-5 and V is TRBV7-8, with D hard to call. The V and J ends lost 5 bases and 0 bases respectively, with 19 bases between them. The CDR3 has 17 amino acids. The germline V gene encodes CDR1 SGHVS and CDR2 FQNEAQ. CDR3 bases: TGTGCCAGCAGCACCCCCCGAGGCAGGCCGTACCAAGAGACCCAGTACTTC. This translates into CASSTPRGRPYQETQYF.

V gene TRBV19 combines with J gene TRBJ1-1; 7 bases agree with TRBD1. Trimming cost V 10 bases and J 2 bases; bases outside gene matches: 4. In germline, CDR1 is LNHDA, CDR2 SQIVND (reference sequence). The CDR3 covers 12 residues. CDR3 amino acids: CATGTANTEAFF. The CDR3 nucleotides read TGTGCCACCGGGACAGCAAACACTGAAGCTTTCTTT.

V and J are TRBV19 and TRBJ2-5, with 12 bases lining up with TRBD2. There are 18 residues in the CDR3. V gave up 3 bases and J gave up 0 bases; unmatched junction bases: 8. Germline-derived CDR1 and CDR2 are LNHDA and SQIVND (reference sequence). The CDR3 here is CASSIRLAGAPYQETQYF. In nucleotides, the CDR3 is TGTGCCAGTAGTATCAGACTAGCGGGGGCCCCGTACCAAGAGACCCAGTACTTC.

The CDR3: CATSREYGTNYGYTF. The CDR3 region has the DNA TGTGCCACCAGCAGAGAATACGGGACTAACTATGGCTACACCTTC. The V gene is TRBV15, the J gene TRBJ1-2; the D is unclear. Germline V gene sequence: CDR1 LNHNV, CDR2 YYDKDF (reference sequence). V lost 0 bases to trimming and J lost 0 bases, with 8 bases between them. This CDR3 comprises 15 residues.

V gene TRBV2 combines with J gene TRBJ2-7; TRBD2 matches at 8 bases. CDR3 length equals 14 residues. Germline lookup yields CDR1 SNHLY and CDR2 FYNNEI. The J segment lost 0 bases and the V segment lost 6 bases, leaving 4 bases of the junction unmatched. In nucleotides, the CDR3 is TGTGCCAGCAGCGACACTAGCGGCTCCTACGAGCAGTACTTC. This codes for CASSDTSGSYEQYF.

CDR3 residues: CASLSDRFDNSPLHF. In DNA, the CDR3 is TGTGCCAGCCTCTCGGACAGGTTCGATAATTCACCCCTCCACTTT. The J gene is TRBJ1-6, the V gene TRBV19; TRBD1 matches at 7 bases. The CDR3 spans 15 residues. Germline V CDR1 and CDR2: LNHDA, SQIVND (reference sequence). V shed 9 bases, J shed 5 bases, and the junction held 10 bases outside the gene matches.

The V gene is TRBV27, the J gene TRBJ1-6, with 8 bases identical to TRBD1. The CDR3 is made up of 14 amino acids. V shed 6 bases, J shed 7 bases, and the junction held 5 bases outside the gene matches. CDR1 MNHEY and CDR2 SMNVEV come from the germline V gene (reference sequence). The CDR3 DNA reads TGTGCCAGCAGGCCAGGGGGCTCGAATTCACCCCTCCACTTT. The encoded protein is CASRPGGSNSPLHF.

CDR3 DNA: TGTGCCAGCAGTTTATATGAAGGACGGGCCTCTGGAAACACCATATATTTT. As protein: CASSLYEGRASGNTIYF. This sequence joins TRBV28 and TRBJ1-3; no clear D gene. The CDR3 sequence is 17 residues long. Between the trimmed V and J ends, which lost 1 base and 0 bases, there was a span of 13 bases. Germline loops: CDR1 MDHEN, CDR2 SYDVKM.

In its sample, this clone was seen once. This chain links TRBV19 with TRBJ2-7, with D tentatively TRBD1 (6 bases). The CDR3 is made up of 16 amino acids. Trimming shortened V by 6 bases and J by 3 bases, and 21 bases separated the two germline ends. Per the germline V gene, CDR1 is LNHDA and CDR2 is SQIVND (reference sequence). The CDR3 region has the DNA TGTGCCAGTAGCCGGGACAATGGACCCGGTGGCTACGAGCAGTACTTC. Translation: CASSRDNGPGGYEQYF.

The chain recombines TRBV9 with TRBJ1-2, with D possibly matching TRBD1 (5 bases). Trimming cost V 4 bases and J 4 bases, with 17 bases left between them. Germline V lookup: CDR1 SGDLS, CDR2 YYNGEE. This CDR3 spans 15 amino acids. The CDR3 protein is CASSLSPGEAYGYTF. The DNA of the CDR3 is TGTGCCAGCAGCCTTTCTCCGGGGGAGGCCTATGGCTACACCTTC.

This chain links TRBV19 with TRBJ1-4; possible D gene TRBD1, 5 bases. The length of the CDR3 is 15 residues. Germline CDR1 LNHDA, CDR2 SQIVND (reference sequence). Trimming removed 7 bases at V and 6 bases at J, with 18 bases between. The CDR3 coding sequence is TGTGCCAGTACCACCGGCCGGGGGAGAGATGAAAAACTGTTTTTT. This translates into CASTTGRGRDEKLFF.

On this clone itself: Mismatch with germline at one junction end may stem from a read error. This chain joins TRBV7-2 and TRBJ1-4, with D unclear. Germline V gene data show CDR1 as SGHTA and CDR2 as FQGNSA. This CDR3 region has 12 residues. The CDR3 nucleotides are TGTGCCAGCAGCCTAGCGAGTGAAAAACTGTTTTTT. Its translation is CASSLASEKLFF. Full variable domain (remainder filled in from reference TRBV7-2 and TRBJ1-4): GAGVSQSPSNKVTEKGKDVELRCDPISGHTALYWYRQSLGQGLEFLIYFQGNSAPDKSGLPSDRFSAERTGGSVSTLTIQRTQQEDSAVYLCASSLASEKLFFGSGTQLSVL.

The chain uses TRBV21-1 and TRBJ1-2. TRBV21-1 is a listed pseudogene. CDR3 size: 14 residues. The CDR3, as DNA: TGTGCCAGCAGCAAGTTAGAGTTTCGGTGCGGCTACACCTTC. As protein: CASSKLEFRCGYTF.

This clone was counted once. The genes are TRBV4-1 and TRBJ2-1; 8 bases are a match to TRBD2. V gave up 2 bases and J gave up 4 bases; unmatched junction bases: 4. This CDR3 region has 15 residues. Germline V gives CDR1 MGHRA, CDR2 YSYEKL. CDR3 DNA sequence: TGCGCCAGCAGCCAATTGTCGGGGGGGTACAATGAGCAGTTCTTC. Translation: CASSQLSGGYNEQFF.

This clone appeared a single time. The chain has TRBV4-2 and TRBJ2-7; no clear D gene. Germline loops: CDR1 LGHNA, CDR2 YNFKEQ. V shed 4 bases and J shed 3 bases, with 16 bases lying between them. This CDR3 is built from 15 residues. This chain's CDR3 is CASSRGPVQYYEQYF. In DNA, the CDR3 is TGTGCCAGCAGCCGCGGCCCTGTACAGTACTACGAGCAGTACTTC.

The chain links TRBV5-1 to TRBJ2-2; 10 bases align to TRBD2. The CDR3 runs 16 residues. The V gene's germline CDR1 is SGHRS and CDR2 YFSETQ. V trimming: 4 bases; J trimming: 1 base; junction bases outside the gene matches: 4. The chain's CDR3 is CASSLRTSGNTGELFF. The CDR3 DNA follows: TGCGCCAGCAGCCTCCGGACTAGCGGGAACACCGGGGAGCTGTTTTTT. Drawing the rest from reference TRBV5-1 and TRBJ2-2, the complete variable domain is KAGVTQTPRYLIKTRGQQVTLSCSPISGHRSVSWYQQTPGQGLQFLFEYFSETQRNKGNFPGRFSGRQFSNSRSEMNVSTLELGDSALYLCASSLRTSGNTGELFFGEGSRLTVL.

This chain connects TRBV27 to TRBJ1-1, with a tentative D call TRBD1 (6 bases). This CDR3 comprises 14 residues. Trimming removed 5 bases at V and 3 bases at J, with 13 bases between. The germline CDR1 and CDR2 sequences are MNHEY and SMNVEV (reference sequence). The CDR3 sequence is CASSRREGDTEAFF. CDR3 DNA: TGTGCCAGCAGTCGAAGGGAGGGGGACACTGAAGCTTTCTTT.

The chain couples TRBV7-3 to TRBJ1-4; the match to TRBD1 covers 9 bases. In germline, CDR1 is SGHTA, CDR2 FQGTGA. Unmatched junction bases numbered 4, after V lost 5 bases and J lost 3 bases. The CDR3 loop spans 15 amino acids. CDR3: CASSQTGGANEKLFF. The CDR3 nucleotides read TGTGCCAGCAGCCAGACAGGGGGTGCTAATGAAAAACTGTTTTTT.

V gene TRBV25-1 combines with J gene TRBJ2-7; no definite D call. This CDR3 spans 14 amino acids. Per germline, CDR1 MGHDK and CDR2 SYGVNS. V lost 6 bases to trimming and J lost 4 bases, with 16 bases between them. CDR3 DNA: TGTGCCAGCAGCCCAGCCGGAATAGGGTACGAGCAGTACTTC. This encodes CASSPAGIGYEQYF.

The chain recombines TRBV19 with TRBJ1-5; D possibly corresponds to TRBD1 (6 bases). Germline V gives CDR1 LNHDA, CDR2 SQIVND (reference sequence). Trimming left V 5 bases short and J 4 bases short, with 18 bases between. This CDR3 region has 16 residues. In DNA, the CDR3 is TGTGCCAGTAGTGCCGGGCGACAGGAATATAATCAGCCCCAGCATTTT. It is translated as CASSAGRQEYNQPQHF.